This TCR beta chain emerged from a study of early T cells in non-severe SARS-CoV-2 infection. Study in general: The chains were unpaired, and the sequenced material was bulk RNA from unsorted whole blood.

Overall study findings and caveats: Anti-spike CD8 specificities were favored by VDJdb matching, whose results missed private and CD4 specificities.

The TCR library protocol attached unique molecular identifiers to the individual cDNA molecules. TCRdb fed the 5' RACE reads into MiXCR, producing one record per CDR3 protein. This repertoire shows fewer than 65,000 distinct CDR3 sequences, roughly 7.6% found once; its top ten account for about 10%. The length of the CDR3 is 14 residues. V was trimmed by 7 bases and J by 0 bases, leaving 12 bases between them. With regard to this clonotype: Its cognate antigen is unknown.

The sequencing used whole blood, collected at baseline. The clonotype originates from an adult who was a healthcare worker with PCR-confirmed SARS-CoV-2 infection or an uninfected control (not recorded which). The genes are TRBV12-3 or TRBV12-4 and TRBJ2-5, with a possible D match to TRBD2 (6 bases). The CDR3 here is CASNGGINQETQYF. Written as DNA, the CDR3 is TGTGCCAGCAATGGAGGGATCAACCAAGAGACCCAGTACTTC.